This TCR beta chain was captured by sequencing in a study of blood T cell repertoires in COVID-19. Turning to the study itself: Spain, Italy and the United States supplied samples that represented acute and convalescent COVID-19. The cDNA or gDNA used as material had been derived from T cells, B-cell-depleted T cells, or PBMCs.

The CDR3 contains 15 residues. Germline CDR1 and CDR2: SGHRS and YFSETQ. Between the trimmed V and J ends, which lost 4 bases and 5 bases, there was a span of 18 bases. In the original processing: The assay estimated nucleated cells by amplifying reference gene primers. Data came from immunoSEQ multiplex PCR; TCRdb stores just in-frame clones and leaves some out. Clonal size and the V and J genes are those of that table, whereas D and trimming came from the DNA. The sample lists 350,000 to 500,000 clones, about 90% occurring once. The receptor's source is a man between 18 and 29 years old with COVID-19, enrolled during active disease. The chain is built from TRBV5-1 and TRBJ1-1; D ambiguous. The sequenced material came from peripheral blood. CDR3 sequence reads: CASSLQAARGTEAFF. As DNA, the CDR3 is TGCGCCAGCAGCCTCCAGGCGGCGAGAGGGACTGAAGCTTTCTTT. The full variable domain, in which reference TRBV5-1 and TRBJ1-1 provide the parts outside the CDR3, is KAGVTQTPRYLIKTRGQQVTLSCSPISGHRSVSWYQQTPGQGLQFLFEYFSETQRNKGNFPGRFSGRQFSNSRSEMNVSTLELGDSALYLCASSLQAARGTEAFFGQGTRLTVV.